This T cell receptor beta chain originates from a study of T cells after yellow fever vaccination. V was pared by 6 bases and J by 4 bases, with 9 bases of the junction left unmatched. Germline assignment: CDR1 SGHRS and CDR2 YFSETQ. The CDR3 has 16 residues. Study-level points and caveats: Though weaker, the secondary response peaked faster, on day 5 versus 15.

TCRdb re-called the 5' RACE reads with MiXCR, one entry per CDR3 protein. The sample holds about 350,000 distinct CDR3 sequences, roughly 8.4% seen once. Comment on this clonotype: Its specificity is not known.

This rearrangement joins TRBV5-1 to TRBJ2-1; 11 bases map to TRBD2. This TCR was sampled from a man younger than 30 who received the YFV17D yellow fever vaccine. The sample consisted of PBMCs, taken around 45 days after the first yellow fever vaccination. The CDR3 region is CASNPTGTSGYNEQFF. CDR3 DNA sequence: TGCGCCAGCAATCCAACCGGGACTAGCGGATACAATGAGCAGTTCTTC.